This entry lists 22 T cell receptor beta chains sequenced from one sample in a study of shared clonotypes between healthy human individuals. CD45RO-negative, CCR7-positively selected cells formed the naive CD8 fraction, excluding terminally differentiated effector memory CD45RA+ cells. Repertoires were generated with immunoSEQ multiplex PCR, while TCRdb's copy carries only in-frame clones and drops some. Among hundreds of thousands of clones listed, 92% were seen once. Sequencing was done on a sample of naive CD8+ T cells sorted from blood. All receptors derive from a man in his thirties or forties in good health.

This chain joins TRBV29-1 and TRBJ2-7, with D possibly matching TRBD2 (6 bases). The CDR3 totals 13 residues. V was clipped by 1 base and J by 4 bases, with 11 bases between them. The V gene's germline CDR1 is SQVTM and CDR2 ANQGSEA. The CDR3 sequence: CSVEGSGLYEQYF. Here the CDR3 DNA reads TGCAGCGTTGAAGGTAGCGGCCTATACGAGCAGTACTTC.

V usage is TRBV27 and J usage is TRBJ1-1, with TRBD1 as a possible D gene (6 bases). V lost 10 bases and J lost 5, with 23 bases in between. The length of the CDR3 is 15 residues. Germline-derived CDR1 and CDR2 are MNHEY and SMNVEV (reference sequence). The CDR3 bases are TGTGCCACCCTTTTAATAGGGGGGCGCAGGACTGAAGCTTTCTTT. Its protein product is CATLLIGGRRTEAFF.

Comments on this clone: Different DNA sequences within this sample yield the same CDR3. The rearrangement joins TRBV14 to TRBJ2-1; 12 nucleotides line up with TRBD2. The CDR3 extends over 15 amino acids. V lost 2 bases, J lost 5 bases, and 1 base stayed unmatched. Germline V gene sequence: CDR1 SGHDN, CDR2 FVKESK. CDR3 sequence: CASSQLAGGDNEQFF. The CDR3 nucleotides read TGTGCCAGCAGCCAACTAGCGGGAGGGGACAATGAGCAGTTCTTC.

The chain recombines TRBV19 with TRBJ2-2; D may be TRBD2 (6 bases). In germline, CDR1 is LNHDA, CDR2 SQIVND (reference sequence). Trimming removed 6 bases from V and 5 bases from J, with 10 bases in between. This CDR3 is built from 13 residues. In nucleotides, the CDR3 is TGTGCCAGTAGCCTGGGGAGGACCGGGGAGCTGTTTTTT. Translation: CASSLGRTGELFF.

The rearrangement uses TRBV5-1 and TRBJ1-1; 12 bases line up with TRBD1. The CDR3 contains 18 residues. Per germline, CDR1 SGHRS and CDR2 YFSETQ. Trimming removed 0 bases from V and 1 base from J; junction bases left unmatched: 7. Written as DNA, the CDR3 is TGCGCCAGCAGCTTGGAGGGACAGGGGGCTTTAGGGAACACTGAAGCTTTCTTT. Amino acid sequence: CASSLEGQGALGNTEAFF.

This clone was counted a single time. The CDR3 coding sequence is TGCGCCAGCAGCTTAGGGGAAGGTACCGGGGAGCTGTTTTTT. Amino acid sequence: CASSLGEGTGELFF. The J gene is TRBJ2-2, the V gene TRBV5-1; D perhaps matches TRBD1 (5 bases). This CDR3 has 14 amino acids. V was pared by 2 bases and J by 5 bases, with 10 bases between. CDR1 is SGHRS, CDR2 YFSETQ, per germline.

The V call is TRBV29-1, the J call TRBJ2-1; the D gene could be TRBD1 or TRBD2 (6 bases each). The CDR3 is 14 residues long. Germline V gene data show CDR1 as SQVTM and CDR2 as ANQGSEA. Trimming took off 1 base at V and 5 bases at J, with 12 bases between the two ends. The CDR3 spells CSVEGGTPNNEQFF. CDR3 nucleotides: TGCAGCGTTGAAGGCGGGACACCTAACAATGAGCAGTTCTTC.

V gene TRBV7-9 combines with J gene TRBJ1-2; possible D gene TRBD1, 5 bases. The CDR3 covers 15 residues. Germline V lookup: CDR1 SEHNR, CDR2 FQNEAQ (reference sequence). V was clipped by 5 bases and J by 3 bases, with 16 bases between them. The CDR3 loop is CASSTRSAGDYGYTF. In nucleotides, the CDR3 is TGTGCCAGCAGCACTCGGTCCGCGGGGGACTATGGCTACACCTTC.

The chain is built from TRBV29-1 and TRBJ1-2, with a tentative D call TRBD1 (5 bases). V lost 3 bases and J lost 3, with 11 bases in between. There are 13 residues in the CDR3. Germline CDR1 SQVTM, CDR2 ANQGSEA. This CDR3 is CSVDRGSDYGYTF. The CDR3, as DNA: TGCAGCGTTGATCGGGGGTCGGACTATGGCTACACCTTC.

The gene calls are TRBV4-1 and TRBJ1-5; 7 nucleotides match TRBD1. Germline V gives CDR1 MGHRA, CDR2 YSYEKL. The CDR3 spans 16 residues. V shed 1 base and J 3 bases; nucleotides not matched to a gene: 6. The CDR3, as DNA: TGCGCCAGCAGCCAAGCCCCGGACAGGTACAATCAGCCCCAGCATTTT. It encodes CASSQAPDRYNQPQHF.

The rearrangement links TRBV6-1 to TRBJ2-2, with a tentative D call TRBD1 (5 bases). CDR3 size: 16 residues. Germline CDR1 reads MNHNS; CDR2 reads SASEGT. V lost 2 bases to trimming and J lost 1 base, with 11 bases between them. The CDR3, as DNA: TGTGCCAGCAGTGAACTGGCAGGGTGGAACACCGGGGAGCTGTTTTTT. Encoded protein: CASSELAGWNTGELFF.

This chain uses TRBV27 with TRBJ1-5; 7 bases match TRBD1. CDR1 and CDR2 (germline): MNHEY, SMNVEV (reference sequence). The CDR3 runs 16 residues. The V gene end was trimmed by 5 bases and the J gene end by 0 bases; junction bases not matched to a gene: 7. The CDR3 region is CASSPGTELSNQPQHF. The CDR3 DNA sequence: TGTGCCAGCAGTCCGGGGACAGAACTTAGCAATCAGCCCCAGCATTTT.

The rearrangement uses TRBV15 and TRBJ1-2; D ambiguous. Germline loops: CDR1 LNHNV, CDR2 YYDKDF (reference sequence). The V and J ends lost 0 bases and 2 bases respectively, with 10 bases between them. CDR3 size: 15 residues. The CDR3 DNA sequence: TGTGCCACCAGCAGAGAGGCCGCTCCGAACTATGGCTACACCTTC. Protein product: CATSREAAPNYGYTF.

This chain links TRBV4-3 with TRBJ2-7, with unresolved D. CDR1 and CDR2 from the germline V gene are LGHNA and YSLEER. Trimming shortened V by 0 bases and J by 2 bases, and 14 bases separated the two germline ends. The CDR3 covers 16 residues. CDR3 amino acids: CASSQDRMYQTYEQYF. CDR3 sequence (DNA): TGCGCCAGCAGCCAAGATCGAATGTACCAAACCTACGAGCAGTACTTC.

The chain has TRBV6-5 and TRBJ1-2; unclear D gene. Germline V gene data show CDR1 as MNHEY and CDR2 as SVGAGI. The CDR3 contains 14 residues. V was trimmed by 6 bases and J by 4 bases, leaving 15 bases between them. This chain's CDR3 is CASREVRETYGYTF. The CDR3 region has the DNA TGTGCCAGCAGGGAAGTACGGGAAACCTATGGCTACACCTTC.

This chain uses TRBV27 with TRBJ2-3, with D perhaps TRBD2 (6 bases). Germline V gene data show CDR1 as MNHEY and CDR2 as SMNVEV (reference sequence). This CDR3 has 17 amino acids. Trimming stripped 4 bases from V and 2 bases from J, with 19 bases between. Written as DNA, the CDR3 is TGTGCCAGCAGTTATCGCGGCGGGGCCGGGCCCACAGATACGCAGTATTTT. Amino acids: CASSYRGGAGPTDTQYF.

The V call is TRBV4-1, the J call TRBJ2-7; no definite D call. The CDR3 has 14 amino acids. The germline gives CDR1 MGHRA, CDR2 YSYEKL. V was clipped by 1 base and J by 0 bases, with 7 bases between them. The CDR3 region is CASSQAVISYEQYF. CDR3 DNA: TGCGCCAGCAGCCAAGCGGTAATCTCCTACGAGCAGTACTTC.

CDR3 sequence (DNA): TGTGCCTGGAGTGTACGAGGACAGAGGATTCAGCCCCAGCATTTT. Its protein product is CAWSVRGQRIQPQHF. The V call is TRBV30, the J call TRBJ1-5; D may be TRBD1 (6 bases). Germline assignment: CDR1 GTSNPN and CDR2 SVGIG (reference sequence). The length of the CDR3 is 15 residues. The V end was cut by 0 bases, the J end by 6 bases, with 15 bases between. The full variable domain, with the rest looked up from reference TRBV30 and TRBJ1-5, is SQTIHQWPATLVQPVGSPLSLECTVEGTSNPNLYWYRQAAGRGLQLLFYSVGIGQISSEVPQNLSASRPQDRQFILSSKKLLLSDSGFYLCAWSVRGQRIQPQHFGDGTRLSIL.

J is TRBJ1-2 and V is TRBV19; weak D call: TRBD1 (6 bases). V was cut by 3 bases and J by 8 bases, with 13 bases left in between. The germline CDR1 and CDR2 sequences are LNHDA and SQIVND (reference sequence). The CDR3 runs to 13 residues. This CDR3 reads CASSIGGLDGYTF. The DNA of the CDR3 is TGTGCCAGTAGTATCGGGGGGCTAGACGGCTACACCTTC.

The V gene is TRBV28, the J gene TRBJ1-5; D gene uncertain. Germline loops: CDR1 MDHEN, CDR2 SYDVKM. CDR3 length: 12 amino acids. Between the trimmed V and J ends, which lost 3 bases and 6 bases, there was a span of 6 bases. CDR3 loop: CASSFDGQPQHF. In DNA, the CDR3 is TGTGCCAGCAGTTTTGACGGTCAGCCCCAGCATTTT.

The count of this clone is one. This chain joins TRBV28 and TRBJ1-1; D gene ambiguous. Germline CDR1 reads MDHEN; CDR2 reads SYDVKM. This CDR3 has 14 residues. Trimming stripped 6 bases from V and 0 bases from J, with 11 bases between. DNA for the CDR3: TGTGCCAGCAGCCCGGACGGTATGAACACTGAAGCTTTCTTT. It specifies CASSPDGMNTEAFF. Supplemented by reference TRBV28 and TRBJ1-1, the full variable domain reads DVKVTQSSRYLVKRTGEKVFLECVQDMDHENMFWYRQDPGLGLRLIYFSYDVKMKEKGDIPEGYSVSREKKERFSLILESASTNQTSMYLCASSPDGMNTEAFFGQGTRLTVV.

The V call is TRBV7-9, the J call TRBJ1-1, with TRBD1 as a possible D gene (5 bases). Germline CDR1 reads SEHNR; CDR2 reads FQNEAQ (reference sequence). Trimming cost V 2 bases and J 5 bases, with 12 bases left between them. This CDR3 is built from 14 residues. The CDR3 DNA reads TGTGCCAGCAGCTTACCAGGGAGAAAGACTGAAGCTTTCTTT. It codes for CASSLPGRKTEAFF.